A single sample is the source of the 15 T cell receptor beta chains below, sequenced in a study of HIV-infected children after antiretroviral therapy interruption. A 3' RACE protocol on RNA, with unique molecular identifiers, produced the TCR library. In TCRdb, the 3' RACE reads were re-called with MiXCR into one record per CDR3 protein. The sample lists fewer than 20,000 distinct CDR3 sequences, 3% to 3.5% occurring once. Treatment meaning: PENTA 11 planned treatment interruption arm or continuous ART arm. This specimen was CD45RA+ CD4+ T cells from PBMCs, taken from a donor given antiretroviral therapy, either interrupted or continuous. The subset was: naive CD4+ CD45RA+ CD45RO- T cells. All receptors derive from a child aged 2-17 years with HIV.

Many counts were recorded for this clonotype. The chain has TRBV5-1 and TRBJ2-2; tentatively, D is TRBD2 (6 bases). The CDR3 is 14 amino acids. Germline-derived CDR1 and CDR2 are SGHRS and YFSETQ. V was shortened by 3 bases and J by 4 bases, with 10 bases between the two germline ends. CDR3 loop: CASSWGDGTGELFF. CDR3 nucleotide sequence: TGCGCCAGCAGCTGGGGGGACGGCACCGGGGAGCTGTTTTTT. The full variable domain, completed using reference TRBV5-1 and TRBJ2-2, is KAGVTQTPRYLIKTRGQQVTLSCSPISGHRSVSWYQQTPGQGLQFLFEYFSETQRNKGNFPGRFSGRQFSNSRSEMNVSTLELGDSALYLCASSWGDGTGELFFGEGSRLTVL.

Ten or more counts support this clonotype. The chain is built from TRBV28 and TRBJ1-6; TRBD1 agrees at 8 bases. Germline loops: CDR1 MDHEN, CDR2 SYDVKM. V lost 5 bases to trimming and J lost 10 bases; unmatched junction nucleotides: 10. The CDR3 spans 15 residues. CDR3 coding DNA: TGTGCCAGCAGTGCAGCAGGGGGCGCGAAATCACCCCTCCACTTT. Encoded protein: CASSAAGGAKSPLHF.

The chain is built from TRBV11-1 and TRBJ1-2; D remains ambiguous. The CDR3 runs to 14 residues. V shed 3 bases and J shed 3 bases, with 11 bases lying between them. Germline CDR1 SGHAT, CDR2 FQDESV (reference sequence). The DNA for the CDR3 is TGTGCCAGCAGCTTCTTCACGCCAGACTATGGCTACACCTTC. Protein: CASSFFTPDYGYTF.

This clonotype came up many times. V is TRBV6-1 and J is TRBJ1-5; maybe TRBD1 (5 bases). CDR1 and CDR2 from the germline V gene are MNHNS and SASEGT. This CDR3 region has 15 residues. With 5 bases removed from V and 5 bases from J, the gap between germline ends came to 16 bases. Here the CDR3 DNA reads TGTGCCAGCAGTCCCTGGACGGTGGGGGATCAGCCCCAGCATTTT. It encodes CASSPWTVGDQPQHF.

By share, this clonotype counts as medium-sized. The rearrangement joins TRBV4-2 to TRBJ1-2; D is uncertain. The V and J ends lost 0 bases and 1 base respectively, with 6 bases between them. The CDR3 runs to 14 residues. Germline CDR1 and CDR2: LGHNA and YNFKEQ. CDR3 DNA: TGTGCCAGCAGCCAAGAGAGCTTTAACTATGGCTACACCTTC. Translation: CASSQESFNYGYTF.

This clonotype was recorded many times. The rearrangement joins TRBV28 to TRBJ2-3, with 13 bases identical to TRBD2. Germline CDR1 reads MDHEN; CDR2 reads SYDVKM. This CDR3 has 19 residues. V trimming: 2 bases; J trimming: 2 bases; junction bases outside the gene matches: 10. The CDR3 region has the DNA TGTGCCAGCAGTTTAAGAATACGTGGACTAGCGGGAGACACAGATACGCAGTATTTT. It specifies CASSLRIRGLAGDTDTQYF.

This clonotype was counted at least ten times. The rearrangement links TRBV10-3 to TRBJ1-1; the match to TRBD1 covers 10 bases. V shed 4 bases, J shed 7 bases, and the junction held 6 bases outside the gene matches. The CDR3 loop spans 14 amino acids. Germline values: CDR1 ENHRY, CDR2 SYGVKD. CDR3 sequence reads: CAISGRQGAIEAFF. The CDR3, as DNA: TGTGCCATCAGTGGTCGACAGGGGGCCATTGAAGCTTTCTTT.

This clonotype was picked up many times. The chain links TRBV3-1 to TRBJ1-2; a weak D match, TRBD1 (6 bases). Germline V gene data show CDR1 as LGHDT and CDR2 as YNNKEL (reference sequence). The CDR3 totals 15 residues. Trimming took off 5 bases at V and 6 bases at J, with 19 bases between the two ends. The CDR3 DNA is TGTGCCAGCAGCTTAGAGAGAGGCAGGGGTAATGGCTACACCTTC. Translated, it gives CASSLERGRGNGYTF.

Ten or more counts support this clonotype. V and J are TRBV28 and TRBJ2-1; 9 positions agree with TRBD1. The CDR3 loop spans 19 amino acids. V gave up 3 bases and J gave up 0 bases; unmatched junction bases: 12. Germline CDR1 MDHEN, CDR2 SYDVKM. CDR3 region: CASSFLADRGPSSYNEQFF. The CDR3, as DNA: TGTGCCAGCAGTTTTTTAGCGGACAGGGGACCAAGCTCCTACAATGAGCAGTTCTTC.

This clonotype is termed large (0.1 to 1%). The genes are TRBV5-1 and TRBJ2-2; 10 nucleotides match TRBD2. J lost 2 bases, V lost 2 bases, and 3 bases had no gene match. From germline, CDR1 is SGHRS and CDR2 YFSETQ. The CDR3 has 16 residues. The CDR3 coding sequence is TGCGCCAGCAGCTTAAGACTAGCGGGTAACACCGGGGAGCTGTTTTTT. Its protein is CASSLRLAGNTGELFF.

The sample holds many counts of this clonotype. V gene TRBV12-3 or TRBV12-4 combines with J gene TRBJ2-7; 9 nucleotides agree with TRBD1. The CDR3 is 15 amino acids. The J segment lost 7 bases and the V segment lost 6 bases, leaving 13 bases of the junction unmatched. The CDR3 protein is CASSSAKQGAREQYF. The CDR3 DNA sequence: TGTGCCAGCAGCTCTGCCAAACAGGGGGCGCGTGAGCAGTACTTC.

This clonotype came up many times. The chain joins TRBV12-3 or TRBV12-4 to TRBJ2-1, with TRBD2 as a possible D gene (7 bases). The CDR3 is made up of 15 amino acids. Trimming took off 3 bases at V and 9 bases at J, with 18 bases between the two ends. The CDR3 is CASSFRGAGTGEQFF. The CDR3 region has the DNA TGTGCCAGCAGTTTCCGGGGGGCCGGGACTGGTGAGCAGTTCTTC.

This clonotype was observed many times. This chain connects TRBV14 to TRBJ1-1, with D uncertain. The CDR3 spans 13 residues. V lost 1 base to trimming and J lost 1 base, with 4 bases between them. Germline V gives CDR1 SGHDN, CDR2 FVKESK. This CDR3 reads CASSQAPNTEAFF. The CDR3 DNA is TGTGCCAGCAGCCAAGCCCCGAACACTGAAGCTTTCTTT.

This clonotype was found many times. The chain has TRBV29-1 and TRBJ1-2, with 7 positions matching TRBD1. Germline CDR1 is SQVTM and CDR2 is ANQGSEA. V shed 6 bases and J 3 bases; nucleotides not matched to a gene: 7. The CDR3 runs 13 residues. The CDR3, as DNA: TGCAGCGTCGGGACAGATAGCGACTATGGCTACACCTTC. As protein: CSVGTDSDYGYTF.

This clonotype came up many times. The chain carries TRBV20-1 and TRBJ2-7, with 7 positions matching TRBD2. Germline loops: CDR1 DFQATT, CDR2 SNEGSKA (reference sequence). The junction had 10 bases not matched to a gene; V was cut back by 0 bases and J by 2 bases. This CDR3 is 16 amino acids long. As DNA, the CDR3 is TGCAGTGCTAGAGATAGCACCGGGACTACCGCCTACGAGCAGTACTTC. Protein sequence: CSARDSTGTTAYEQYF.